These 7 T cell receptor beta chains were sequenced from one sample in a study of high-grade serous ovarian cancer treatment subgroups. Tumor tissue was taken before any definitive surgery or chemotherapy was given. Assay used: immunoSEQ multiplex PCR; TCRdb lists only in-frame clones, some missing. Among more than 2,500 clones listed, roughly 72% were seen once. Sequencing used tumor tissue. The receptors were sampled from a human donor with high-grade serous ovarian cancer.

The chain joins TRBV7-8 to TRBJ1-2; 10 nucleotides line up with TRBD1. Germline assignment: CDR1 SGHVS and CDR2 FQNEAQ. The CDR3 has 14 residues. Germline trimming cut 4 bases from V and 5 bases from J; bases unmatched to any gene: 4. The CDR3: CASSSTDRGYGYTF. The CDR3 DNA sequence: TGTGCCAGCAGCTCGACGGACAGGGGGTATGGCTACACCTTC. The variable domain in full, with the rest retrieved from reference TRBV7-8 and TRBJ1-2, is GAGVSQSPRYKVAKRGQDVALRCDPISGHVSLFWYQQALGQGPEFLTYFQNEAQLDKSGLPSDRFFAERPEGSVSTLKIQRTQQEDSAVYLCASSSTDRGYGYTFGSGTRLTVV.

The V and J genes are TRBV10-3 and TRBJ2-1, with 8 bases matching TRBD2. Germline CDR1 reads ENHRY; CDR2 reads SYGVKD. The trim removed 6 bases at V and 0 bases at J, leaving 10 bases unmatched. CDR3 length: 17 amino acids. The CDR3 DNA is TGTGCCATCAGCAATTCTGCGGGGGGAAGCTCCTACAATGAGCAGTTCTTC. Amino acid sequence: CAISNSAGGSSYNEQFF.

The CDR3 sequence is CASSPNQETQYF. For the CDR3, the DNA is TGTGCCAGCAGCCCGAACCAAGAGACCCAGTACTTC. The J gene is TRBJ2-5, the V gene TRBV11-3, with unresolved D. V lost 5 bases and J 0 bases, leaving 4 bases between the germline ends. Germline V gene data show CDR1 as SGHNT and CDR2 as YENEEA. The CDR3 loop spans 12 amino acids.

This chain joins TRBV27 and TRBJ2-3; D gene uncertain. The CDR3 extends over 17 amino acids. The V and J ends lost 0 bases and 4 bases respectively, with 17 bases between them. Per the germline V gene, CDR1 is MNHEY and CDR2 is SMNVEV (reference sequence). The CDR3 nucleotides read TGTGCCAGCAGTTTATCGGGTAGGCCGTATACCGCAGATACGCAGTATTTT. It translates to CASSLSGRPYTADTQYF.

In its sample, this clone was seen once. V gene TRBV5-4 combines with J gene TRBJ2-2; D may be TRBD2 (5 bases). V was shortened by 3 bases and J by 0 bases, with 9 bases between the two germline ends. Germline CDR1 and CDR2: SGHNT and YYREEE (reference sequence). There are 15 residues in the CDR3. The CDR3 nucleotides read TGTGCCAGCAGCTCGGAGGTCGCGAACACCGGGGAGCTGTTTTTT. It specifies CASSSEVANTGELFF.

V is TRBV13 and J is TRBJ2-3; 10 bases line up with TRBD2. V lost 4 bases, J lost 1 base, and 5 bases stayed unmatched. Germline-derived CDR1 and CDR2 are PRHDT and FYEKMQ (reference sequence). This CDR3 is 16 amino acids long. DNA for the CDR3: TGTGCCAGCAGCTCCCTAGCGGGGGCGGGCACAGATACGCAGTATTTT. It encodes CASSSLAGAGTDTQYF.

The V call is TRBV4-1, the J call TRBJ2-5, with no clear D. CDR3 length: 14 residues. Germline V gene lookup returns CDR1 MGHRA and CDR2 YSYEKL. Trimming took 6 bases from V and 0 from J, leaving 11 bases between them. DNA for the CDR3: TGCGCCAGCAGTCGACGGATGTACCAAGAGACCCAGTACTTC. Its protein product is CASSRRMYQETQYF.